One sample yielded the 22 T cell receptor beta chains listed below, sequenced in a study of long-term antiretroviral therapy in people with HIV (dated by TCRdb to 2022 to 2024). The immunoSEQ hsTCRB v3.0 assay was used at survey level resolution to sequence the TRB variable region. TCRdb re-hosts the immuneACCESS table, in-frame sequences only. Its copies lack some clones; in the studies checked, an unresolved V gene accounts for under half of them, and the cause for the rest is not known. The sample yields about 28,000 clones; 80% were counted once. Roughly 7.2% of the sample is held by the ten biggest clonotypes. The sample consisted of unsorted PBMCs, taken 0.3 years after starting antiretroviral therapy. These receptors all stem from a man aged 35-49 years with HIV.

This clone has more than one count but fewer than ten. CDR3 DNA sequence: TGTGCCAGCTCCCCGTTTAAGTCACGGACGAACACCGGGGAGCTGTTTTTT. Protein: CASSPFKSRTNTGELFF. J is TRBJ2-2 and V is TRBV18; D gene uncertain. The CDR3 runs 17 residues. Trimming stripped 6 bases from V and 0 bases from J, with 17 bases between. From germline, CDR1 is KGHSH and CDR2 LQKENI.

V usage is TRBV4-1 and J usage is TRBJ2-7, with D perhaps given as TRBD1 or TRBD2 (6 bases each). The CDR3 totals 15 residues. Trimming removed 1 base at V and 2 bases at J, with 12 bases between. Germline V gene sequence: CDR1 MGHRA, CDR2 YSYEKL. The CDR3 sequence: CASSQGGAGTYEQYF. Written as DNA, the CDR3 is TGCGCCAGCAGCCAAGGGGGGGCAGGTACCTACGAGCAGTACTTC.

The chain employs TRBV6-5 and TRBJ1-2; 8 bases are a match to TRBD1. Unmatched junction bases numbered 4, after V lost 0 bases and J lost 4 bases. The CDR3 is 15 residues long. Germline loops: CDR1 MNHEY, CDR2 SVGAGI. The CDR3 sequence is CASSYSDRAGYGYTF. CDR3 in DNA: TGTGCCAGCAGTTACTCGGACAGGGCGGGCTATGGCTACACCTTC.

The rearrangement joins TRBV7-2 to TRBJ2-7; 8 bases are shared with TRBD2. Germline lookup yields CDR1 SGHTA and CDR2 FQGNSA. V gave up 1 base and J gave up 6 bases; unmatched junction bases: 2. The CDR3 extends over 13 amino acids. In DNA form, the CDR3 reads TGTGCCAGCAGCTTAGGGACTAGCTTCGAGCAGTACTTC. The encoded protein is CASSLGTSFEQYF. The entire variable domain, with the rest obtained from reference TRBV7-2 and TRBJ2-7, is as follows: GAGVSQSPSNKVTEKGKDVELRCDPISGHTALYWYRQSLGQGLEFLIYFQGNSAPDKSGLPSDRFSAERTGGSVSTLTIQRTQQEDSAVYLCASSLGTSFEQYFGPGTRLTVT.

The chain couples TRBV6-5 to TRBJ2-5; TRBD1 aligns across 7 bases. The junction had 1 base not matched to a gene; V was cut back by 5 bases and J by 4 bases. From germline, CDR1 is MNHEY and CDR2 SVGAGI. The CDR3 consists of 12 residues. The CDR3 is CASSTGAETQYF. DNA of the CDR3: TGTGCCAGCAGTACAGGGGCAGAGACCCAGTACTTC.

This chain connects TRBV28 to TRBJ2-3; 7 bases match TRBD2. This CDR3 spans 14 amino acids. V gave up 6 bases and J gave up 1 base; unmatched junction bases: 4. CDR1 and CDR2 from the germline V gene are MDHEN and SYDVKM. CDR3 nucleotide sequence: TGTGCCAGCAGGTTAGCGGGCCGCACAGATACGCAGTATTTT. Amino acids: CASRLAGRTDTQYF.

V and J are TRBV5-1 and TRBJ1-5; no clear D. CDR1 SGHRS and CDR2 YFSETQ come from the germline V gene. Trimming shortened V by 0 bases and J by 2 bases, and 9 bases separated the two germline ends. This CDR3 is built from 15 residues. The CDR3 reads CASSLGGTGNQPQHF. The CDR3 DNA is TGCGCCAGCAGCTTGGGGGGAACCGGCAATCAGCCCCAGCATTTT. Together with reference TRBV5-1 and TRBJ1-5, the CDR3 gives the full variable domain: KAGVTQTPRYLIKTRGQQVTLSCSPISGHRSVSWYQQTPGQGLQFLFEYFSETQRNKGNFPGRFSGRQFSNSRSEMNVSTLELGDSALYLCASSLGGTGNQPQHFGDGTRLSIL.

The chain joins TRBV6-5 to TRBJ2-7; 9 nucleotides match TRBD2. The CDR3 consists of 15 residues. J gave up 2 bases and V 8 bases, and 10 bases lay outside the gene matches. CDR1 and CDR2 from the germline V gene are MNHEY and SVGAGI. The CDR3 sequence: CASALGAGGPYEQYF. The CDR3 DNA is TGTGCCAGCGCCTTAGGAGCGGGAGGCCCCTACGAGCAGTACTTC.

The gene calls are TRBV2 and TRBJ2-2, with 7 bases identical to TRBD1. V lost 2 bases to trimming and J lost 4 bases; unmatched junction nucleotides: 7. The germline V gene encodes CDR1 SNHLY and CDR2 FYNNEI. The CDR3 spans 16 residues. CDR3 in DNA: TGTGCCAGCAGTGAACCCCGGGCAGGGGGCACCGGGGAGCTGTTTTTT. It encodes CASSEPRAGGTGELFF.

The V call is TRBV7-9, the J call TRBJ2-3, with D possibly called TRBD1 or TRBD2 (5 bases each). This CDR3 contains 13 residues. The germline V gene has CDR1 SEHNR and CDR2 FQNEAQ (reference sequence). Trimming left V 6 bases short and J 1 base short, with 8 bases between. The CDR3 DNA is TGTGCCAGCAGGGGGGAAGGCACAGATACGCAGTATTTT. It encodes CASRGEGTDTQYF. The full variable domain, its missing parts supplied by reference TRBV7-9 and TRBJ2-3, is DTGVSQNPRHKITKRGQNVTFRCDPISEHNRLYWYRQTLGQGPEFLTYFQNEAQLEKSRLLSDRFSAERPKGSFSTLEIQRTEQGDSAMYLCASRGEGTDTQYFGPGTRLTVL.

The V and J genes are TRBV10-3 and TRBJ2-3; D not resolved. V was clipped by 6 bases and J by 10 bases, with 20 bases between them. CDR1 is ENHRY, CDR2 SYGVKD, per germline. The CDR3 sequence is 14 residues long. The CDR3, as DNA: TGTGCCATCAGAGCCGGGCCTAACGTTCAACCGCAGTATTTT. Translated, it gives CAIRAGPNVQPQYF.

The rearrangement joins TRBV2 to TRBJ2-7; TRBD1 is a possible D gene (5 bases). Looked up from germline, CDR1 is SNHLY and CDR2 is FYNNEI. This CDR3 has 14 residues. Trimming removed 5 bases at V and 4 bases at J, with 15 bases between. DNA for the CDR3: TGTGCCAGCAGTTACGGCGACAGACAGTACGAGCAGTACTTC. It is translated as CASSYGDRQYEQYF.

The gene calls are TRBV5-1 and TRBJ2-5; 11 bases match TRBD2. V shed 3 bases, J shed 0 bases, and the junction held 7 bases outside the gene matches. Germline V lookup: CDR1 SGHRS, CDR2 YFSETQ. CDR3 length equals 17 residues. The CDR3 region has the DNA TGCGCCAGCAGCTCCATAACTAGCGGGGGCAACCAAGAGACCCAGTACTTC. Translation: CASSSITSGGNQETQYF.

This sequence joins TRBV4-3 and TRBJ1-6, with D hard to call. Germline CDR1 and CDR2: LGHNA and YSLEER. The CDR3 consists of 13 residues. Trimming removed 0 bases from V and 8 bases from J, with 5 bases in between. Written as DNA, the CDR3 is TGCGCCAGCAGCCAAGATGGCTATTCACCCCTCCACTTT. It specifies CASSQDGYSPLHF.

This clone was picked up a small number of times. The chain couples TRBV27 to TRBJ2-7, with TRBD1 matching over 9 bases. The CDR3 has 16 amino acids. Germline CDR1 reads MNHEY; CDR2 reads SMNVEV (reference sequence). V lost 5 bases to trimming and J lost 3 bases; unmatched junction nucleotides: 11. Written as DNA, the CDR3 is TGTGCCAGCAGTCTTCACCCCGGACAGGGGCTCTACGAGCAGTACTTC. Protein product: CASSLHPGQGLYEQYF.

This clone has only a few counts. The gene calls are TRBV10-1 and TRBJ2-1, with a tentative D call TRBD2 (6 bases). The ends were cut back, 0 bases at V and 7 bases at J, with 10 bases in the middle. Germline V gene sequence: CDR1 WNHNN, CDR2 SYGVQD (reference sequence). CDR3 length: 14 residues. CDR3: CASSESVRGNEQFF. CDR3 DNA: TGCGCCAGCAGTGAGTCAGTGCGGGGAAATGAGCAGTTCTTC.

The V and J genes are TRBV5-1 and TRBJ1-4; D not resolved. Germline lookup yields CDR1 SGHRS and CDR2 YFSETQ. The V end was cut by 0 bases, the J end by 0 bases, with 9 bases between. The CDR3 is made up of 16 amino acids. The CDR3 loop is CASSLGVFTTNEKLFF. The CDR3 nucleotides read TGCGCCAGCAGCTTGGGAGTGTTTACAACTAATGAAAAACTGTTTTTT.

The CDR3 loop reads CASSLWDTEAFF. The CDR3 region has the DNA TGTGCCAGCAGTCTGTGGGACACTGAAGCTTTCTTT. This rearrangement joins TRBV2 to TRBJ1-1; D gene unclear. The ends were cut back, 5 bases at V and 3 bases at J, with 7 bases in the middle. Germline CDR1 and CDR2: SNHLY and FYNNEI. The CDR3 sequence is 12 residues long.

The CDR3 bases are TGTGCCAGCACCTTTTACTCGGATACGCAGTATTTT. Translating gives CASTFYSDTQYF. This chain links TRBV7-2 with TRBJ2-3, with D hard to call. The germline gives CDR1 SGHTA, CDR2 FQGNSA. The CDR3 is 12 amino acids. Trimming removed 7 bases at V and 6 bases at J, with 11 bases between. Full variable domain (outside the CDR3, taken from reference TRBV7-2 and TRBJ2-3): GAGVSQSPSNKVTEKGKDVELRCDPISGHTALYWYRQSLGQGLEFLIYFQGNSAPDKSGLPSDRFSAERTGGSVSTLTIQRTQQEDSAVYLCASTFYSDTQYFGPGTRLTVL.

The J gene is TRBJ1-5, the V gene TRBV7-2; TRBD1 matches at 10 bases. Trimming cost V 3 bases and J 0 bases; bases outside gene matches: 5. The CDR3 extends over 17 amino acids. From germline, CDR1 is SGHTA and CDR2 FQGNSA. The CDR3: CASSFSTGGHSNQPQHF. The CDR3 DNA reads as TGTGCCAGCAGCTTTTCGACAGGGGGCCATAGCAATCAGCCCCAGCATTTT.

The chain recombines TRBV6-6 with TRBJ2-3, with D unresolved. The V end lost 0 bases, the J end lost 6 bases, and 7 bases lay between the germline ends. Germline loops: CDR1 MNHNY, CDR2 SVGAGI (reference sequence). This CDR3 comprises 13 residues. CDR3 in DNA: TGTGCCAGCAGTTACTCGACCGGGGATACGCAGTATTTT. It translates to CASSYSTGDTQYF.

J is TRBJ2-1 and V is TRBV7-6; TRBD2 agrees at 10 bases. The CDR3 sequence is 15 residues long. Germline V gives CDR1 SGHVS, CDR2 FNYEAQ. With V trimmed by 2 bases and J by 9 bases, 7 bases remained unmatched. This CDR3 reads CASSLSLAGVGEQFF. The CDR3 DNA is TGTGCCAGCAGCTTAAGCCTAGCGGGAGTAGGTGAGCAGTTCTTC.